This T cell receptor beta chain derives from a study of regulatory T cells in long-lasting Graves disease. Study-level results: With persistent disease, TRBV28, TRBJ1-2 and TRBJ2-5 were the favored segments.

The time point was: newly diagnosed GD, antithyroid drugs for less than 3 months. From RNA extracted from PBMCs, the TCR library was made. Building the TCR beta libraries relied on iRepertoire HTBI primers, and CDR3 regions underwent Arm-PCR. Original handling: Overall, samples carried more than 55 TRBV and 14 TRBJ segments. TCRdb re-called the multiplex PCR reads through MiXCR, storing one row per CDR3 protein. TCRdb's processing, not the study's, gives the V and J calls here. Of 400,000 to 550,000 distinct CDR3 sequences in the sample, 16% are singletons; the top ten hold about 23%. CDR1 SGHTA and CDR2 FQGTGA come from the germline V gene. The germline V and J ends were trimmed by 1 base and 0 bases, with 10 bases remaining between them. The CDR3 is 15 amino acids. This clonotype was picked up many times. Its antigen is unidentified. These same data were also listed under a study on T cells in Graves' hyperthyroidism and ophthalmopathy. That paper states: An initial round of RT-PCR targeting the TCR CDR3 relied on the HTBI primer set. Ophthalmopathy and stable hyperthyroidism were separated by a 13 V-J model.

The material sequenced was peripheral blood mononuclear cells (PBMCs), taken at new diagnosis, from a patient treated with antithyroid drugs. This sequence was found in a woman aged 18-29 years with Graves disease. The genes are TRBV7-3 and TRBJ2-7; D not certain. This CDR3 is CASSLRAMSSYEQYF. The CDR3 bases are TGTGCCAGCAGCTTAAGGGCCATGAGCTCCTACGAGCAGTACTTC.